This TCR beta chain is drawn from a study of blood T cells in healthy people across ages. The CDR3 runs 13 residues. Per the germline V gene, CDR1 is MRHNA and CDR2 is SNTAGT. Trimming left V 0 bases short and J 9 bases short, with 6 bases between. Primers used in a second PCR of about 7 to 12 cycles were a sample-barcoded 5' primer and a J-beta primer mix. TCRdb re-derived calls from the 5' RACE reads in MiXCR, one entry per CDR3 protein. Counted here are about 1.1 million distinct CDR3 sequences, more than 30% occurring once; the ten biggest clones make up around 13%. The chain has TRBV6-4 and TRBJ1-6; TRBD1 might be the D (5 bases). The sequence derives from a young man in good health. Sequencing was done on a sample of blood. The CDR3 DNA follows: TGTGCCAGCAGTGACTCTGGGGCTTCACCCCTCCACTTT. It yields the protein CASSDSGASPLHF.